This is a list of T cell receptor beta chains from one sample in a study of blood T cells in healthy people across ages. MiXCR, applied by TCRdb to the 5' RACE reads, yields one record per CDR3 protein. The table records about 970,000 distinct CDR3 sequences, just over 50% of them present only once. The sequenced sample was blood. These receptors were taken from an older woman in good health. Both conserved end residues are part of each CDR3. A D gene is named only where the DNA matches it firmly. A clone size is listed for some rows: how often the clone was seen (once, few, many), or a class if it is expanded.

abundance	j_gene	d_gene	v_gene	CDR3aa	CDR3nt
-	TRBJ2-5	-	TRBV29-1	CSVGGSVYQETQYF	TGCAGCGTTGGCGGTAGCGTGTACCAAGAGACCCAGTACTTC
-	TRBJ1-3	-	TRBV12-3/TRBV12-4	CASRDSWGAGNTIYF	TGTGCCAGCAGAGATAGTTGGGGGGCTGGAAACACCATATATTTT
-	TRBJ2-3	-	TRBV28	CASSSQVDTQYF	TGTGCCAGCAGTTCCCAGGTAGATACGCAGTATTTT
-	TRBJ2-3	-	TRBV29-1	CSVWRRGSTDTQYF	TGCAGCGTGTGGCGGCGGGGCTCTACAGATACGCAGTATTTT
-	TRBJ2-7	TRBD2	TRBV10-3	CACGSGLVLRAGSHEQYF	TGTGCCTGTGGCTCCGGACTAGTCCTCCGAGCTGGATCCCACGAGCAGTACTTC
few	TRBJ2-3	-	TRBV10-2	CASKRERATDTQYF	TGCGCCAGCAAACGGGAGAGGGCCACAGATACGCAGTATTTT
few	TRBJ2-1	-	TRBV29-1	CSVEKGPISYNEQFF	TGCAGCGTCGAAAAGGGCCCCATCTCCTACAATGAGCAGTTCTTC
-	TRBJ2-1	-	TRBV7-3	CASSLIGRNEQFF	TGTGCCAGCAGCTTAATAGGCCGCAATGAGCAGTTCTTC
-	TRBJ2-7	TRBD2	TRBV27	CASSSLLSASGELLREQYF	TGTGCCAGCAGCAGTTTACTATCGGCTAGCGGGGAACTACTACGCGAGCAGTACTTC
-	TRBJ2-7	-	TRBV5-1	CASSSMGASYEQYF	TGCGCCAGCAGCTCCATGGGAGCCTCCTACGAGCAGTACTTC
-	TRBJ2-7	TRBD2	TRBV20-1	CSVPPAGGFYEQYF	TGCAGTGTTCCCCCTGCGGGAGGGTTCTACGAGCAGTACTTC
-	TRBJ2-3	TRBD2	TRBV14	CASSQKGSGSRTDTQYF	TGTGCCAGCAGCCAAAAGGGTAGCGGGAGTCGAACAGATACGCAGTATTTT
-	TRBJ2-3	TRBD1	TRBV24-1	CATSDGDRTDTQYF	TGTGCCACCAGTGATGGGGACAGAACAGATACGCAGTATTTT
-	TRBJ2-7	-	TRBV7-2	CASSLVGASHEQYF	TGTGCCAGCAGCTTAGTTGGGGCTTCACACGAGCAGTACTTC
-	TRBJ2-3	-	TRBV9	CASSVRGDTQYF	TGTGCCAGCAGTGTTCGAGGCGATACGCAGTATTTT
-	TRBJ2-5	-	TRBV7-9	CASSPDSSRTQYF	TGTGCCAGCAGCCCGGACTCGTCACGCACCCAGTACTTC
-	TRBJ2-3	-	TRBV27	CASSPRDASTDTRYF	TGTGCCAGCAGTCCCAGGGACGCTAGCACAGATACGCGGTATTTT
-	TRBJ2-5	-	TRBV20-1	CSTSGGTRDEQYF	-
-	TRBJ2-1	TRBD2	TRBV29-1	CSATGTSSWNEQFF	TGCAGCGCGACGGGGACTAGCAGTTGGAATGAGCAGTTCTTC
-	TRBJ2-7	-	TRBV28	CASSPPFGYRSYEQYF	TGTGCCAGCAGCCCACCCTTCGGATACAGATCCTACGAGCAGTACTTC
-	TRBJ1-1	-	TRBV25-1	CASSGIPNTEAFF	TGTGCCAGCAGCGGTATTCCGAACACTGAAGCTTTCTTT
few	TRBJ2-1	TRBD2	TRBV20-1	CSAPSGGGSAYNEQFF	TGCAGTGCCCCGTCGGGCGGCGGGAGTGCCTACAATGAGCAGTTCTTC
-	TRBJ2-6	-	TRBV12-3/TRBV12-4	CASSSSLANVLTF	TGTGCCAGCAGTTCCTCTTTGGCCAACGTCCTGACTTTC
-	TRBJ2-7	-	TRBV27	CASSPHRTSFISYEQYF	TGTGCCAGCAGTCCACACAGGACATCCTTTATCTCCTACGAGCAGTACTTC
-	TRBJ2-5	-	TRBV13	CASSLLAPLQETQYF	TGTGCCAGCAGCTTACTTGCTCCCCTCCAAGAGACCCAGTACTTC
few	TRBJ2-7	-	TRBV10-3	CAISESIGFGSYEQYF	TGTGCCATCAGTGAGTCGATCGGGTTCGGCTCCTACGAGCAGTACTTC
few	TRBJ1-5	TRBD1	TRBV2	CASSGQGAGQPQHF	TGTGCCAGCAGTGGACAGGGGGCGGGTCAGCCCCAGCATTTT
-	TRBJ1-2	TRBD1	TRBV27	CASSLGQGALGYGYTF	TGTGCCAGCAGCCTAGGGCAGGGGGCCTTGGGATATGGCTACACCTTC
-	TRBJ2-5	TRBD2	TRBV5-1	CASSLAGLAGIQYF	TGCGCCAGCAGCTTGGCCGGGCTAGCGGGAATTCAGTACTTC
few	TRBJ1-5	TRBD1	TRBV7-9	CASSSPTGSQPQHF	TGTGCCAGCAGCTCACCGACAGGGAGCCAGCCCCAGCATTTT
-	TRBJ2-7	TRBD1	TRBV20-1	CSAKWTGSPYEQYF	TGCAGTGCTAAATGGACAGGGTCCCCCTACGAGCAGTACTTC
-	TRBJ2-3	-	TRBV6-2/TRBV6-3	CASSRHREATDTQYF	TGTGCCAGCAGCCGACACAGGGAGGCGACAGATACGCAGTATTTT
few	TRBJ2-3	TRBD1	TRBV12-3/TRBV12-4	CASRGSGQGAGDTQYF	TGTGCCAGTAGGGGGTCAGGTCAGGGGGCTGGAGATACGCAGTATTTT
-	TRBJ2-7	TRBD2	TRBV3-1	CASSRSGTSNEQYF	TGTGCCAGCAGCAGATCCGGGACTAGCAACGAGCAGTACTTC
-	TRBJ2-5	-	TRBV25-1	CASSGGVPTQYF	TGTGCCAGCAGTGGAGGGGTGCCGACCCAGTACTTC
-	TRBJ1-5	-	TRBV30	CAWSTGSNQPQHF	TGTGCCTGGAGTACAGGTAGCAATCAGCCCCAGCATTTT
-	TRBJ1-2	TRBD1	TRBV7-2	CASSGWDRSNYGYTF	TGTGCCAGCAGCGGATGGGACAGGAGTAACTATGGCTACACCTTC
-	TRBJ2-7	-	TRBV20-1	CSAQPGSRGIFYEQYF	TGCAGTGCACAGCCCGGGAGTCGAGGGATTTTTTACGAGCAGTACTTC
few	TRBJ2-1	TRBD2	TRBV3-1	CASSQDLGLAGATEQFF	TGTGCCAGCAGCCAAGACCTTGGGCTAGCGGGAGCCACTGAGCAGTTCTTC
-	TRBJ1-2	-	TRBV3-1	CASSAGREYGYTF	TGTGCCAGCAGCGCCGGACGGGAATATGGCTACACCTTC
-	TRBJ2-7	-	TRBV20-1	CSGVSSSYEQYF	TGCAGTGGGGTGTCGAGCTCCTACGAGCAGTACTTC
-	TRBJ2-7	-	TRBV4-2	CASSNSGRISYEQYF	TGTGCCAGCAGCAATAGCGGTCGGATCTCCTACGAGCAGTACTTC
-	TRBJ2-7	TRBD2	TRBV6-1	CASSRLAGGALGYEQYF	TGTGCCAGCAGTCGACTAGCGGGAGGGGCTTTGGGATACGAGCAGTACTTC
few	TRBJ2-7	-	TRBV29-1	CSVGNQSSYEQYF	TGCAGCGTTGGAAACCAGAGCTCCTACGAGCAGTACTTC
few	TRBJ2-3	TRBD1	TRBV27	CASSYPGTGTFTDTQYF	TGTGCCAGCAGCTACCCTGGGACAGGGACATTCACGGATACGCAGTATTTT
-	TRBJ2-3	TRBD2	TRBV10-3	CAIGGTSGATSTDTQYF	TGTGCCATCGGCGGGACTAGCGGGGCGACTAGCACAGATACGCAGTATTTT
-	TRBJ2-3	-	TRBV27	CASSFIASLSTDTQYF	TGTGCCAGCAGTTTCATAGCCTCCCTTAGCACAGATACGCAGTATTTT
few	TRBJ2-3	-	TRBV6-6	CASSYSRSTDTQYF	TGTGCCAGCAGTTACTCAAGGAGCACAGATACGCAGTATTTT
-	TRBJ2-1	-	TRBV9	CASSRAVEQFF	TGTGCCAGCAGTCGGGCGGTTGAGCAGTTCTTC
few	TRBJ2-1	-	TRBV3-1	CASSREGKARGHNEQFF	TGTGCCAGCAGCCGAGAAGGAAAGGCAAGAGGACACAATGAGCAGTTCTTC
-	TRBJ1-1	-	TRBV6-2/TRBV6-3	CASSYWGAEAFF	TGTGCCAGCAGTTACTGGGGGGCTGAAGCTTTCTTT
-	TRBJ2-5	TRBD2	TRBV3-1	CASSQDGGRPGETQYF	TGTGCCAGCAGCCAAGACGGCGGGAGGCCGGGAGAGACCCAGTACTTC
-	TRBJ2-7	-	TRBV5-6	CASSILSEFRGNEQYF	TGTGCCAGCAGTATTTTGAGCGAGTTTCGGGGTAATGAGCAGTACTTC